These 32 T cell receptor beta chains share one sample of origin, sequenced in a study of blood T cell repertoires in COVID-19. Assay: immunoSEQ multiplex PCR; the TCRdb copy retains only in-frame clones and omits some. This repertoire shows about 81,000 clones, around 88% found once; its top ten account for roughly 4.8%. Sample: peripheral blood. The receptors were gathered from a woman aged 80 or over with acute or convalescent COVID-19.

The chain recombines TRBV30 with TRBJ1-2, with 7 bases identical to TRBD1. The CDR3 spans 9 residues. V lost 8 bases to trimming and J lost 12 bases; unmatched junction nucleotides: 6. Germline V gene sequence: CDR1 GTSNPN, CDR2 SVGIG (reference sequence). The CDR3 coding sequence is TGTGCCGGTGAGGGGGCAGACACCTTC. It codes for CAGEGADTF.

This clone was detected only once. This chain links TRBV6-5 with TRBJ1-2; D gene unclear. This CDR3 comprises 15 residues. Germline V gives CDR1 MNHEY, CDR2 SVGAGI. Trimming took off 6 bases at V and 1 base at J, with 15 bases between the two ends. The CDR3 sequence is CASSEWAEYNYGYTF. As DNA, the CDR3 is TGTGCCAGCAGCGAGTGGGCAGAATATAACTATGGCTACACCTTC.

The chain recombines TRBV9 with TRBJ2-3, with D perhaps TRBD2 (6 bases). V lost 2 bases and J lost 0, with 10 bases in between. CDR3 size: 15 residues. Germline V CDR1 and CDR2: SGDLS, YYNGEE. The CDR3 DNA follows: TGTGCCAGCAGCGTCCAGGCGGGGAGCACAGATACGCAGTATTTT. Translated, it gives CASSVQAGSTDTQYF.

V is TRBV28 and J is TRBJ2-7; TRBD1 matches at 9 bases. The CDR3 length is 15 residues. The V and J ends lost 2 bases and 4 bases, in that order; junction bases with no gene match: 6. Looked up from germline, CDR1 is MDHEN and CDR2 is SYDVKM. CDR3 region: CASSLGGTGLYEQYF. The DNA for the CDR3 is TGTGCCAGCAGTTTAGGAGGGACAGGGTTGTACGAGCAGTACTTC.

V is TRBV18 and J is TRBJ2-7; D gene unclear. There are 18 residues in the CDR3. The V gene lost 1 base and the J gene lost 4 bases, with 23 bases spanning the gap. Germline CDR1 reads KGHSH; CDR2 reads LQKENI. The CDR3 DNA sequence: TGTGCCAGCTCACCACGCCCACGAGATGTCGGGTCAGAGTACGAGCAGTACTTC. It specifies CASSPRPRDVGSEYEQYF.

This chain uses TRBV1 with TRBJ2-7; the table gives TRBD2 as D, unverified against the DNA. TRBV1 is shown as a pseudogene. The CDR3 is 15 amino acids. CDR3 sequence: CTSSHPGPRRDEQYF. For the CDR3, the DNA is TGCACCAGCAGCCATCCGGGACCTCGGAGGGACGAGCAGTACTTC.

The chain links TRBV25-1 to TRBJ1-5; a possible D gene is TRBD1 (5 bases). V was shortened by 6 bases and J by 4 bases, with 13 bases between the two germline ends. This CDR3 is built from 14 residues. In germline, CDR1 is MGHDK, CDR2 SYGVNS. The CDR3, as DNA: TGTGCCAGCAGAGAAACAGGTTTGAATCAGCCCCAGCATTTT. This translates into CASRETGLNQPQHF.

The chain is built from TRBV27 and TRBJ1-2; a possible D gene is TRBD1 (6 bases). Germline V gene lookup returns CDR1 MNHEY and CDR2 SMNVEV (reference sequence). V was shortened by 3 bases and J by 4 bases, with 18 bases between the two germline ends. The CDR3 length is 16 residues. For the CDR3, the DNA is TGTGCCAGCAGTTTTGACCCCACCGGGACACCCTATGGCTACACCTTC. Its protein is CASSFDPTGTPYGYTF.

This clone has only a few counts. V is TRBV7-6 and J is TRBJ2-7; 8 nucleotides line up with TRBD2. CDR1 is SGHVS and CDR2 is FNYEAQ in the germline V gene. The CDR3 contains 17 residues. J lost 2 bases, V lost 4 bases, and 13 bases had no gene match. The CDR3: CASSSSGGSGRTYEQYF. DNA of the CDR3: TGTGCCAGCAGCTCCAGTGGGGGGAGCGGGAGAACCTACGAGCAGTACTTC.

The genes are TRBV7-2 and TRBJ2-2, with a possible D match to TRBD2 (5 bases). The V gene's germline CDR1 is SGHTA and CDR2 FQGNSA. V lost 2 bases and J 4 bases, leaving 14 bases between the germline ends. The CDR3 consists of 16 residues. The CDR3 nucleotides are TGTGCCAGCAGCTTACACGGCGGGTCGGGCACCGGGGAGCTGTTTTTT. Translating gives CASSLHGGSGTGELFF.

This chain joins TRBV18 and TRBJ2-5; D gene uncertain. Per the germline V gene, CDR1 is KGHSH and CDR2 is LQKENI. Trimming took off 6 bases at V and 0 bases at J, with 11 bases between the two ends. This CDR3 comprises 14 residues. The CDR3 coding sequence is TGTGCCAGCTCCCCAAAACGAGACCAAGAGACCCAGTACTTC. Translated, it gives CASSPKRDQETQYF.

In DNA, the CDR3 is TGTGCCATCAGACCGGGACAGGCTAATTCACCCCTCCACTTT. Translated: CAIRPGQANSPLHF. V is TRBV10-3 and J is TRBJ1-6, with 8 bases fitting TRBD1. This CDR3 contains 14 residues. Germline values: CDR1 ENHRY, CDR2 SYGVKD. J was trimmed by 6 bases and V by 6 bases; bases with no gene match: 4.

The V and J genes are TRBV6-5 and TRBJ2-3, with a weak D call TRBD1 (6 bases). The CDR3 is 13 residues long. Trimming pared 6 bases from V and 8 bases from J, leaving 15 bases between. Germline loops: CDR1 MNHEY, CDR2 SVGAGI. The CDR3 DNA is TGTGCCAGCAGACTCAGGGGTTCGGGTACGCAGTATTTT. Translated: CASRLRGSGTQYF.

The chain recombines TRBV4-2 with TRBJ1-6; the D is unclear. The germline CDR1 and CDR2 sequences are LGHNA and YNFKEQ. Trimming left V 2 bases short and J 8 bases short, with 13 bases between. CDR3 length equals 15 residues. The CDR3 DNA reads TGTGCCAGCAGCCAAACTATCCGGGTTGATTCACCCCTCCACTTT. This encodes CASSQTIRVDSPLHF.

The chain is built from TRBV11-3 and TRBJ2-1, with 7 positions matching TRBD2. There are 15 residues in the CDR3. After removal of 5 bases from V and 7 bases from J, the junction contained 11 bases not matched to a gene. CDR1 and CDR2 (germline): SGHNT, YENEEA. The CDR3 spells CASSPARGRENEQFF. The CDR3 nucleotides are TGTGCCAGCAGCCCCGCCCGGGGGAGGGAAAATGAGCAGTTCTTC.

This clone was recorded only once. The same CDR3 can be traced to other DNA sequences in this sample. CDR3 DNA sequence: TGTGCCAGCAGCCCCCGACAGGGGTTAACTGAAGCTTTCTTT. It specifies CASSPRQGLTEAFF. The chain links TRBV9 to TRBJ1-1; TRBD1 aligns across 8 bases. CDR1 SGDLS and CDR2 YYNGEE come from the germline V gene. Trimming removed 4 bases from V and 5 bases from J; junction bases left unmatched: 7. The CDR3 is 14 residues long. The whole variable domain, filled in from reference TRBV9 and TRBJ1-1, reads DSGVTQTPKHLITATGQRVTLRCSPRSGDLSVYWYQQSLDQGLQFLIQYYNGEERAKGNILERFSAQQFPDLHSELNLSSLELGDSALYFCASSPRQGLTEAFFGQGTRLTVV.

V usage is TRBV4-1 and J usage is TRBJ1-4; perhaps TRBD1 as D (5 bases). CDR3 length equals 15 residues. V was cut by 4 bases and J by 5 bases, with 14 bases left in between. The germline V gene has CDR1 MGHRA and CDR2 YSYEKL. The CDR3 DNA reads TGCGCCAGCAGCCTCCAAACAGGAGTCAATGAAAAACTGTTTTTT. Its translation: CASSLQTGVNEKLFF.

This clone came up once. The rearrangement links TRBV14 to TRBJ2-7, with TRBD1 matching 9 bases. Germline V gene lookup returns CDR1 SGHDN and CDR2 FVKESK. CDR3 length: 17 residues. The ends lost 4 bases at V and 1 base at J; junction bases unmatched: 11. DNA for the CDR3: TGTGCCAGCAGCCCCAGAAAACCGGGACAGGGTTCCTACGAGCAGTACTTC. Its translation: CASSPRKPGQGSYEQYF.

This clone appeared a few times. The chain couples TRBV4-1 to TRBJ1-2; weak D call: TRBD1 (5 bases). This CDR3 spans 15 amino acids. Germline assignment: CDR1 MGHRA and CDR2 YSYEKL. The V end was cut by 0 bases, the J end by 5 bases, with 13 bases between. CDR3 nucleotides: TGCGCCAGCAGCCAAGAGCAGAGCGCAGGGTATGGCTACACCTTC. Translation: CASSQEQSAGYGYTF.

The chain has TRBV13 and TRBJ2-4, with 7 bases identical to TRBD1. Germline CDR1 is PRHDT and CDR2 is FYEKMQ (reference sequence). CDR3 length: 17 amino acids. The junction had 10 bases not matched to a gene; V was cut back by 5 bases and J by 0 bases. CDR3 in amino acids: CASSTSTGPVAKNIQYF. The CDR3 DNA sequence: TGTGCCAGCAGCACCTCGACAGGGCCCGTAGCCAAAAACATTCAGTACTTC. Supplemented by reference TRBV13 and TRBJ2-4, the full variable domain reads AAGVIQSPRHLIKEKRETATLKCYPIPRHDTVYWYQQGPGQDPQFLISFYEKMQSDKGSIPDRFSAQQFSDYHSELNMSSLELGDSALYFCASSTSTGPVAKNIQYFGAGTRLSVL.

The chain employs TRBV19 and TRBJ1-6; D perhaps matches TRBD1 (5 bases). The V gene lost 5 bases and the J gene lost 14 bases, with 22 bases spanning the gap. This CDR3 contains 15 residues. Germline V gives CDR1 LNHDA, CDR2 SQIVND (reference sequence). CDR3 sequence: CASSERDGRLGALHF. CDR3 DNA sequence: TGTGCCAGTAGTGAGAGGGACGGGAGGTTAGGAGCCCTCCACTTT.

CDR3 coding DNA: TGTGCCAGCAGCTTGAGAAATAGTTACTATGGCTACACCTTC. Amino acids: CASSLRNSYYGYTF. V is TRBV5-6 and J is TRBJ1-2; D not certain. Germline CDR1 is SGHDT and CDR2 is YYEEEE. The length of the CDR3 is 14 residues. Trimming left V 1 base short and J 3 bases short, with 10 bases between.

The chain combines TRBV12-3 or TRBV12-4 with TRBJ1-1; D perhaps matches TRBD1 (5 bases). V dropped 6 bases and J dropped 1 base, with 9 bases sitting between them. The CDR3 consists of 13 residues. Here the CDR3 reads CASRGLTNTEAFF. In DNA form, the CDR3 reads TGTGCCAGCAGGGGACTTACGAACACTGAAGCTTTCTTT.

The V call is TRBV6-2 or TRBV6-3, the J call TRBJ2-7; 8 nucleotides agree with TRBD1. The length of the CDR3 is 14 residues. Germline lookup yields CDR1 MNHEY and CDR2 SVGEGT. V was clipped by 4 bases and J by 0 bases; unmatched bases: 2. The CDR3 protein is CASSWTGSSYEQYF. The CDR3 DNA reads TGTGCCAGCAGTTGGACAGGGAGCTCCTACGAGCAGTACTTC.

In its sample, this clone was seen a few times. The genes are TRBV10-3 and TRBJ1-1; D is uncertain. In germline, CDR1 is ENHRY, CDR2 SYGVKD. The CDR3 contains 14 residues. V was pared by 3 bases and J by 6 bases, with 14 bases between. DNA for the CDR3: TGTGCCATCAGTGAAGTCGGCAGCGACGCTGAAGCTTTCTTT. Its translation is CAISEVGSDAEAFF.

The V gene is TRBV7-9, the J gene TRBJ1-5; 8 bases match TRBD1. V lost 5 bases and J lost 11; bases outside the gene matches: 14. The length of the CDR3 is 15 residues. Germline CDR1 reads SEHNR; CDR2 reads FQNEAQ (reference sequence). The CDR3 reads CASSLGTGQSGSQHF. In DNA form, the CDR3 reads TGTGCCAGCAGCCTGGGGACAGGACAAAGCGGGTCCCAGCATTTT. Variable domain in full (rest from reference TRBV7-9 and TRBJ1-5): DTGVSQNPRHKITKRGQNVTFRCDPISEHNRLYWYRQTLGQGPEFLTYFQNEAQLEKSRLLSDRFSAERPKGSFSTLEIQRTEQGDSAMYLCASSLGTGQSGSQHFGDGTRLSIL.

The chain joins TRBV2 to TRBJ1-4; perhaps TRBD1 as D (6 bases). Trimming took 1 base from V and 6 from J, leaving 12 bases between them. This CDR3 contains 15 residues. From germline, CDR1 is SNHLY and CDR2 FYNNEI. The DNA for the CDR3 is TGTGCCAGCAGTGAAGTACAGGCAGGGGATGAAAAACTGTTTTTT. Amino acid sequence: CASSEVQAGDEKLFF. The full variable domain, rest sourced from reference TRBV2 and TRBJ1-4, is EPEVTQTPSHQVTQMGQEVILRCVPISNHLYFYWYRQILGQKVEFLVSFYNNEISEKSEIFDDQFSVERPDGSNFTLKIRSTKLEDSAMYFCASSEVQAGDEKLFFGSGTQLSVL.

This chain connects TRBV11-3 to TRBJ2-1; D perhaps matches TRBD2 (5 bases). Trimming left V 5 bases short and J 0 bases short, with 11 bases between. Looked up from germline, CDR1 is SGHNT and CDR2 is YENEEA. This CDR3 contains 15 residues. CDR3 sequence: CASSNGLVSYNEQFF. In nucleotides, the CDR3 is TGTGCCAGCAGCAACGGACTGGTCTCCTACAATGAGCAGTTCTTC.

This chain uses TRBV29-1 with TRBJ2-7, with D perhaps matching TRBD2 (5 bases). Germline loops: CDR1 SQVTM, CDR2 ANQGSEA. This CDR3 is 14 amino acids long. The germline V and J ends were trimmed by 6 bases and 2 bases, with 17 bases remaining between them. As DNA, the CDR3 is TGCAGCGTGATTACGGAGGACCCTCCCTACGAGCAGTACTTC. Its protein product is CSVITEDPPYEQYF.

This clone was detected only a few times. The chain combines TRBV7-3 with TRBJ1-1; D not certain. The germline gives CDR1 SGHTA, CDR2 FQGTGA. The V end lost 2 bases, the J end lost 5 bases, and 9 bases lay between the germline ends. This CDR3 has 13 residues. In DNA, the CDR3 is TGTGCCAGCAGCTTACTGACGGAGACTGAAGCTTTCTTT. Its protein is CASSLLTETEAFF.

The gene calls are TRBV27 and TRBJ2-2; 7 bases map to TRBD2. With 3 bases clipped from V and 5 bases from J, the junction kept 9 bases outside the gene matches. There are 16 residues in the CDR3. Looked up from germline, CDR1 is MNHEY and CDR2 is SMNVEV (reference sequence). CDR3 nucleotides: TGTGCCAGCAGTTTTTCCCCGGGGGGAGGGACCGGGGAGCTGTTTTTT. Its translation: CASSFSPGGGTGELFF.

This chain connects TRBV27 to TRBJ2-2; TRBD1 matches 9 bases. Germline CDR1 MNHEY, CDR2 SMNVEV (reference sequence). This CDR3 region has 16 residues. V was clipped by 5 bases and J by 3 bases; unmatched bases: 7. The CDR3 reads CASSRPGTGYTGELFF. The DNA for the CDR3 is TGTGCCAGCAGTCGTCCCGGGACAGGGTACACCGGGGAGCTGTTTTTT.